Listed below are T cell receptor beta chains from one sample, sequenced in a study of regulatory T cells. Only in-frame clones appear in the TCRdb table, and some are missing; sequencing was by immunoSEQ multiplex PCR. The repertoire includes around 30,000 clones, over 90% of them detected once, and 0.98% sits in the top ten. Sequenced material: conventional CD4+ T cells sorted from blood. These receptors were obtained from a child aged 2 to 9 with CD3G deficiency. Each CDR3 is given with its conserved first and last residue. Each record gives: D gene, V gene, CDR3 length, clone size, J gene, CDR3 DNA, CDR3 protein. The D gene is left open where the match is weak. For some rows the clone size is stated as once, few or many, or as a class when expanded; others skip it.

.	TRBV28	17	.	TRBJ2-3	TGTGCCAGCAGTTTACTTGGTAGCGTAGCTAGCACAGATACGCAGTATTTT	CASSLLGSVASTDTQYF
.	TRBV19	12	.	TRBJ2-2	TGTGCCAGTAGTCCTCAGACCGGGGAGCTGTTTTTT	CASSPQTGELFF
.	TRBV6-1	13	few	TRBJ2-2	TGTGCCAGCAGTCTCGACCCTAACGGGGAGCTGTTTTTT	CASSLDPNGELFF
.	TRBV28	13	.	TRBJ1-2	TGTGCCAGCAGTCCGGGTCGGGGACGGGGCTACACCTTC	CASSPGRGRGYTF
TRBD2	TRBV5-1	13	.	TRBJ2-5	TGCGCCAGCAGCTTATTAGCGGGAGAGACCCAGTACTTC	CASSLLAGETQYF
.	TRBV19	14	.	TRBJ2-1	TGTGCCAGTAGTATAAGGGGGAGCTCCAATGAGCAGTTCTTC	CASSIRGSSNEQFF
.	TRBV6-1	14	.	TRBJ2-7	TGTGCCAGCAGTTGGGGACCCAAAATTTACGAGCAGTACTTC	CASSWGPKIYEQYF
TRBD1	TRBV28	13	.	TRBJ1-2	TGTGCCAGCAACTTTAGGGGGCGAGATGGCTACACCTTC	CASNFRGRDGYTF
TRBD1	TRBV6-1	14	once	TRBJ2-7	TGTGCCAGCAGTCAAACCGGGACAGTGGGCGAGCAGTACTTC	CASSQTGTVGEQYF
TRBD1	TRBV19	15	.	TRBJ1-2	TGTGCCAGTAGCCCGACAGGGGCCCGCGGTCACGGCTACACCTTC	CASSPTGARGHGYTF